This TCR beta chain stems from a study of cytomegalovirus exposure and HLA in healthy donors. Overall study: Among approximately 390 genotyped donors, about 80% fell in the Caucasian-associated ancestry cluster. Whole-study results and caveats: What a later analysis showed was that several of the most significant clusters appeared linked to common viral pathogens. Compared with the roughly 700-donor mean, an Asian-associated ancestry cluster reportedly had fewer N-insertions, according to a later analysis.

Comments on this clone: Its antigen is not identified.

V shed 11 bases and J 5 bases; nucleotides not matched to a gene: 5. The CDR3 sequence is 14 residues long. Germline lookup yields CDR1 SGHVS and CDR2 FQNEAQ. PCR employed 60 Vbeta and 13 Jbeta primers. Clones were read by immunoSEQ multiplex PCR, and TCRdb kept only the in-frame ones, dropping some. Here the sample spans around 210,000 clones, 78% being singletons. The genes are TRBV7-8 and TRBJ2-2; 13 bases match TRBD2. The sequence was collected from a boy younger than 18 in good health and CMV-seronegative. Source material: PBMCs. This CDR3 is CAVGLAGVTGELFF. CDR3 sequence (DNA): TGTGCCGTCGGACTAGCGGGGGTTACCGGGGAGCTGTTTTTT.